Given below is one T cell receptor (beta chain) in context. Trimming removed 2 bases from V and 8 bases from J; junction bases left unmatched: 10. This CDR3 is 16 amino acids long. Germline V CDR1 and CDR2: GTSNPN, SVGIG (reference sequence). These data are taken from a study of blood T cell repertoires in COVID-19. Only in-frame clones appear in the TCRdb table, and some are missing; sequencing was by immunoSEQ multiplex PCR. Among roughly 150,000 clones listed, almost 80% were seen once. The gene calls are TRBV30 and TRBJ1-4; 11 bases are a match to TRBD1. Sequencing was done on a sample of peripheral blood. The clonotype comes from a man aged 45-65 years with active or convalescent COVID-19. CDR3 sequence: CAWSPSRTGGDEKLFF. CDR3 nucleotides: TGTGCCTGGAGTCCCTCGAGGACAGGGGGCGACGAAAAACTGTTTTTT.